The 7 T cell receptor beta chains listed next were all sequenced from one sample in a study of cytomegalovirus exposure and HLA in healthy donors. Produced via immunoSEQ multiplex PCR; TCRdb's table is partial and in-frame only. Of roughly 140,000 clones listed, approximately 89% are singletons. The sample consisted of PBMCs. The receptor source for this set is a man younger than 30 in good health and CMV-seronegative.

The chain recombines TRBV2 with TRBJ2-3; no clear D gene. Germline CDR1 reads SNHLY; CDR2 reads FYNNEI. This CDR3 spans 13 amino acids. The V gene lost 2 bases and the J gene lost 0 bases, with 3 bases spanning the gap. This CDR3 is CASSEPSTDTQYF. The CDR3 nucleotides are TGTGCCAGCAGTGAACCTAGCACAGATACGCAGTATTTT.

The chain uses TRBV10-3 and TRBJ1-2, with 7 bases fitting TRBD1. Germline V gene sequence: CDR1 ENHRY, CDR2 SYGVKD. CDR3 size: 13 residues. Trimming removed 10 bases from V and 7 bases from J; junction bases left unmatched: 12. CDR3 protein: CATTQGQESGYTF. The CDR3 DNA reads TGTGCCACCACGCAAGGACAGGAAAGTGGCTACACCTTC.

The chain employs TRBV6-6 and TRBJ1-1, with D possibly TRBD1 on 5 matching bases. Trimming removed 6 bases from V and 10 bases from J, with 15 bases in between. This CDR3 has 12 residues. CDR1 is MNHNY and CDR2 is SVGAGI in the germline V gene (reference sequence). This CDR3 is CASSLDRSLAFF. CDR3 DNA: TGTGCCAGCAGCCTCGACAGATCGTTAGCTTTCTTT.

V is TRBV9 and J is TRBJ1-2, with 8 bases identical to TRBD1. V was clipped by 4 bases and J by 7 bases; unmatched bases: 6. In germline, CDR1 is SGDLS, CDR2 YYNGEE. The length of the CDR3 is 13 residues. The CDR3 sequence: CASSPLGTGGYTF. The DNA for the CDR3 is TGTGCCAGCAGCCCCCTCGGGACAGGTGGCTACACCTTC.

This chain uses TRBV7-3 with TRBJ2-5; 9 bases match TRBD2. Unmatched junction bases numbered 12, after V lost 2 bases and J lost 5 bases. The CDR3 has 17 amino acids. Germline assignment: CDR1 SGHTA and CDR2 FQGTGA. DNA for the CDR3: TGTGCCAGCAGCTTAGGAATCGGCGCGGGGGGGCCGGAGACCCAGTACTTC. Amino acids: CASSLGIGAGGPETQYF.

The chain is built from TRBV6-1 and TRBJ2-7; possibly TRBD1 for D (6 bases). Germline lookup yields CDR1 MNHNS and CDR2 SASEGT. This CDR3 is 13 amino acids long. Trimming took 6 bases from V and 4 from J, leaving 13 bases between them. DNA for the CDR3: TGTGCCAGCAGCCGGACAGCACAATACGAGCAGTACGTC. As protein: CASSRTAQYEQYV.

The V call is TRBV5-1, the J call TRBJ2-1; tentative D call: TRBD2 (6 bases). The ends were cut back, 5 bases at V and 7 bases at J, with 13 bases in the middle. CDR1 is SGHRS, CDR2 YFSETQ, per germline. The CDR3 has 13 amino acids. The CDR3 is CASRGGTANEQFF. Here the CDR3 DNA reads TGCGCCAGCAGGGGCGGGACTGCGAATGAGCAGTTCTTC.